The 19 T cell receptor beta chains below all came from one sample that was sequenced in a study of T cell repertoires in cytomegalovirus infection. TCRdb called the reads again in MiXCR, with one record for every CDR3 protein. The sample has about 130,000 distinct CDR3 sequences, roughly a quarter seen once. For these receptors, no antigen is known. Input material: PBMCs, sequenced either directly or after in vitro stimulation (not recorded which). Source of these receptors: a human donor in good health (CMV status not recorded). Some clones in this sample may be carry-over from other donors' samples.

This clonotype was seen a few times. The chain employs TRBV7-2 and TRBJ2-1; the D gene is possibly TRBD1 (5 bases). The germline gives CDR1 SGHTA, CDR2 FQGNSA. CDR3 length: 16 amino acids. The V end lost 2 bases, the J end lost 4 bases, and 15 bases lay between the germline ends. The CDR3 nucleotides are TGTGCCAGCAGCTTACAGGGTCCCCTCGGGTACAATGAGCAGTTCTTC. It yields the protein CASSLQGPLGYNEQFF.

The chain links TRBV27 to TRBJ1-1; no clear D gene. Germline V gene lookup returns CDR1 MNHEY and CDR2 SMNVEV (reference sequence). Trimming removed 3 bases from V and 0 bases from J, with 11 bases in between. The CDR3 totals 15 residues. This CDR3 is CASSFGSSMNTEAFF. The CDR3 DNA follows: TGTGCCAGCAGTTTCGGGTCGTCCATGAACACTGAAGCTTTCTTT.

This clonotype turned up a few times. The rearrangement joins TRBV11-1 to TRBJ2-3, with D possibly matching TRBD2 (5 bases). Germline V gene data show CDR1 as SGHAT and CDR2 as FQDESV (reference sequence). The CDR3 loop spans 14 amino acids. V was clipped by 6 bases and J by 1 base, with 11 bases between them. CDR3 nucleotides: TGTGCCAGCAGTGTAGCGCTCCGCACAGATACGCAGTATTTT. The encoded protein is CASSVALRTDTQYF.

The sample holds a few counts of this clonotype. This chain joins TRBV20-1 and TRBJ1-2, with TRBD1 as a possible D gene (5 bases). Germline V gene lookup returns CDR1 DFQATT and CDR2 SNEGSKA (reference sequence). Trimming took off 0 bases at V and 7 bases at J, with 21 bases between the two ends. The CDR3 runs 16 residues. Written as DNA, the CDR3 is TGCAGTGCTAGAGACCCCCGGCAGGGTGGATATCTTGGCTACACCTTC. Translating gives CSARDPRQGGYLGYTF.

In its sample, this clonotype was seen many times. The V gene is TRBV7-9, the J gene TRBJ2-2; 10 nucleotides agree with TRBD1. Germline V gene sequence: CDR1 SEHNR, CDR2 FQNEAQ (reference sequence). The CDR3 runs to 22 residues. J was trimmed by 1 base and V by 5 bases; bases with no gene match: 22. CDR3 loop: CASSISPGTGDGASGNTGELFF. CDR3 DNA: TGTGCCAGCAGCATTAGCCCCGGGACAGGGGACGGTGCTAGCGGGAACACCGGGGAGCTGTTTTTT.

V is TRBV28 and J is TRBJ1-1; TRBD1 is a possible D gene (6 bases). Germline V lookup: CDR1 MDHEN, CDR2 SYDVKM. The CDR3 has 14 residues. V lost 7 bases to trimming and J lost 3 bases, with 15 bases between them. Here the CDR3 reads CASTSRGRDTEAFF. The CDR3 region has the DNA TGTGCCAGCACCTCCAGGGGAAGGGACACTGAAGCTTTCTTT.

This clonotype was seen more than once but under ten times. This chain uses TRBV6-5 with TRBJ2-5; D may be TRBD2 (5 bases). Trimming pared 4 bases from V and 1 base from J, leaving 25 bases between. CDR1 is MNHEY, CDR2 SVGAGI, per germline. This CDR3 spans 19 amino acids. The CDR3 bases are TGTGCCAGCAGTTTCTCCTCCCGGGGTCTTCGACCTTCCCAAGAGACCCAGTACTTC. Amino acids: CASSFSSRGLRPSQETQYF.

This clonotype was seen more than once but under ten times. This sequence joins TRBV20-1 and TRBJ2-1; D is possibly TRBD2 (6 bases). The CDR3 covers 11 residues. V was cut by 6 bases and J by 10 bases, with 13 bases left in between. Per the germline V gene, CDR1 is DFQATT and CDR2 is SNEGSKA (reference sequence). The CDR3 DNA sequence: TGCAGTGCGGGGACTTTTGGGGAGCAGTTCTTC. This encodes CSAGTFGEQFF.

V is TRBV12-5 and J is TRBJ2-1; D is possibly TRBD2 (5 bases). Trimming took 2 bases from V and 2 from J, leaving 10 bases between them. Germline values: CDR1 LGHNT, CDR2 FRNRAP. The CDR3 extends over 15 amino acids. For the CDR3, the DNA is TGTGCTAGTGGTTTGAGGGCTAGCCCCTACAATGAGCAGTTCTTC. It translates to CASGLRASPYNEQFF.

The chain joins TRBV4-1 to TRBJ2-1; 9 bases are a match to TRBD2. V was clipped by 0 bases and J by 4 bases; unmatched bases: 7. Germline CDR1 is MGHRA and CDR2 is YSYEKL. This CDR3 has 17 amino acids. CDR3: CASSQERMTSGYNEQFF. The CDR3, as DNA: TGCGCCAGCAGCCAAGAGAGAATGACTAGCGGATACAATGAGCAGTTCTTC.

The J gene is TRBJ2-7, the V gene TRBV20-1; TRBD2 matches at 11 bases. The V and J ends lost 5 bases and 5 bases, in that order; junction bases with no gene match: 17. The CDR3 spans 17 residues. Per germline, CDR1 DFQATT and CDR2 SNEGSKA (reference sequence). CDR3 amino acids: CSAQDASGRIPVNEQYF. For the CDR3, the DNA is TGCAGTGCTCAGGATGCTAGCGGGAGGATCCCTGTGAACGAGCAGTACTTC.

The DNA of the CDR3 is TGTGCTAGTCAGGCCTCCCCGGAGACCCAGTACTTC. It is translated as CASQASPETQYF. This chain links TRBV12-5 with TRBJ2-5; D gene ambiguous. The CDR3 sequence is 12 residues long. V was cut by 8 bases and J by 5 bases, with 12 bases left in between. From germline, CDR1 is LGHNT and CDR2 FRNRAP.

The DNA for the CDR3 is TGTGCCAGCAGCCAGCGGGGGGGTCCTACCTACGAGCAGTACTTC. This codes for CASSQRGGPTYEQYF. This chain joins TRBV7-2 and TRBJ2-7; 10 bases agree with TRBD2. Trimming at V came to 5 bases and at J to 2 bases, leaving 6 bases not matched to a gene. The CDR3 runs 15 residues. Per germline, CDR1 SGHTA and CDR2 FQGNSA. The whole variable domain, filled in from reference TRBV7-2 and TRBJ2-7, reads GAGVSQSPSNKVTEKGKDVELRCDPISGHTALYWYRQSLGQGLEFLIYFQGNSAPDKSGLPSDRFSAERTGGSVSTLTIQRTQQEDSAVYLCASSQRGGPTYEQYFGPGTRLTVT.

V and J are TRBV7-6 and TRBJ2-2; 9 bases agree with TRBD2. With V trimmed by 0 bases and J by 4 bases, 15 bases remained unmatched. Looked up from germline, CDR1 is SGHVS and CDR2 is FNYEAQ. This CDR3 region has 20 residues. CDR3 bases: TGTGCCAGCAGCTTAGCAGCACAGATAGCGGGAGATGTTTTCACCGGGGAGCTGTTTTTT. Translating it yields CASSLAAQIAGDVFTGELFF.

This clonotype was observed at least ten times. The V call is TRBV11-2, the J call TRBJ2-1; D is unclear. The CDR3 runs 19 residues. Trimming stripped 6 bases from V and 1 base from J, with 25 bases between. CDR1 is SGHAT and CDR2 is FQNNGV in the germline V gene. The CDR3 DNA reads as TGTGCCAGCAGTTCACAGCACCTAGTCCGCAAAGAATCCTACAATGAGCAGTTCTTC. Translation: CASSSQHLVRKESYNEQFF.

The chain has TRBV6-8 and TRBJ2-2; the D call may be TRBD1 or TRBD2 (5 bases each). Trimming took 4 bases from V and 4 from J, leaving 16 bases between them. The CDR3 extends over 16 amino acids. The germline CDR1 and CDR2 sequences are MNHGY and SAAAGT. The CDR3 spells CASSSGVGPTTGELFF. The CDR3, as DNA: TGTGCCAGCAGTTCTGGGGTGGGACCGACCACCGGGGAGCTGTTTTTT.

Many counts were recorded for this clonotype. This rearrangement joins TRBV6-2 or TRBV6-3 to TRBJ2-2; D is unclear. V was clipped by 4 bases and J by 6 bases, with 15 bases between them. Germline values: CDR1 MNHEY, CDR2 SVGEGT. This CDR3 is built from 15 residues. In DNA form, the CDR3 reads TGTGCCAGCAGTTCACAAAACACTAAACCCGGGGAGCTGTTTTTT. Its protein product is CASSSQNTKPGELFF.

The CDR3 DNA follows: TGTGCCAGCAGCTTGGCGGAGCAGTACGAGCAGTACTTC. Residues: CASSLAEQYEQYF. The chain is built from TRBV7-6 and TRBJ2-7, with D unclear. The V gene's germline CDR1 is SGHVS and CDR2 FNYEAQ. This CDR3 has 13 amino acids. V lost 3 bases and J lost 4, with 10 bases in between.

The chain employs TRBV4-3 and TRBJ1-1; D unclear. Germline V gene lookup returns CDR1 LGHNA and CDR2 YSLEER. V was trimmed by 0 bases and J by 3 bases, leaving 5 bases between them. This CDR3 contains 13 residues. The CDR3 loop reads CASSQDAYTEAFF. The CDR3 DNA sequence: TGCGCCAGCAGCCAAGACGCTTACACTGAAGCTTTCTTT.